This T cell receptor (beta chain) was identified during a study of T cell changes during pregnancy in multiple sclerosis. This clone was observed a single time. This CDR3 contains 15 residues. Germline V lookup: CDR1 MRHNA, CDR2 SNTAGT. With 6 bases clipped from V and 0 bases from J, the junction kept 4 bases outside the gene matches. Profiling relied on immunoSEQ multiplex PCR, and the TCRdb table lists in-frame clones only, not all of them. The sample has 49,000 or so clones; 90% to 95% are singletons. The TCR comes from a female donor with multiple sclerosis, enrolled in a pregnancy study. V is TRBV6-4 and J is TRBJ2-3, with 9 bases matching TRBD2. Here the sequenced sample was peripheral blood, taken in the third trimester of pregnancy. DNA of the CDR3: TGTGCCAGCAGCTCCACTAGCGGGAGCACAGATACGCAGTATTTT. Residues: CASSSTSGSTDTQYF.